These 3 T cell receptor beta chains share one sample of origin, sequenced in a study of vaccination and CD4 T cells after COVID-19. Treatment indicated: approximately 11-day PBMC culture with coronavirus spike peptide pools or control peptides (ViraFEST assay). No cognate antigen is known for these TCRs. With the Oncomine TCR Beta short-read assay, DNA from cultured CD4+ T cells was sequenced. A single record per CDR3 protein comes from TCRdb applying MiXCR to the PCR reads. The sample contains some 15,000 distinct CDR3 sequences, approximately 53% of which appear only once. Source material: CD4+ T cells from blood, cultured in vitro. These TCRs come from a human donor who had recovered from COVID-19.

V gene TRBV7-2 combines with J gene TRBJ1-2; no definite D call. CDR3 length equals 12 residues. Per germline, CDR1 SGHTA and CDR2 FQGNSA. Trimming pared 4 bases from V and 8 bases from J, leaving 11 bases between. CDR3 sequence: CASSYVQGGYTF. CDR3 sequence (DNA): TGTGCCAGCAGCTACGTCCAAGGCGGCTACACCTTC.

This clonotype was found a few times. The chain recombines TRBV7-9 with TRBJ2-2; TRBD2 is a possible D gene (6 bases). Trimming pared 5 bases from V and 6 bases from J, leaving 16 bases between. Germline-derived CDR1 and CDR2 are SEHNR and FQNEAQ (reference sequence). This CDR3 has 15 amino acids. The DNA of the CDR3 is TGTGCCAGCAGCCCGGACTCTCGGGGGTCCGGGGAGCTGTTTTTT. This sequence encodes CASSPDSRGSGELFF.

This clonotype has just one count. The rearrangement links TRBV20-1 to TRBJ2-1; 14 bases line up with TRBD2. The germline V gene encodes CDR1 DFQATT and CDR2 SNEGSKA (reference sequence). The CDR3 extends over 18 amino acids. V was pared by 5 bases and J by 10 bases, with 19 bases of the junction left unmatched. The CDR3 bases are TGCAGTGCTCCTGCCGGGACTAGCGGGAGAGGGGGCGGCAGCGAGCAGTTCTTC. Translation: CSAPAGTSGRGGGSEQFF.